This TCR beta chain was documented in a study of CD8 T cells in Susac syndrome. It was with random hexamers that roughly 0.5 to 1 ug RNA was reverse transcribed. TCRdb processed the immunoSEQ multiplex PCR reads anew with MiXCR; each CDR3 protein has one entry. The sample includes roughly 190,000 distinct CDR3 sequences, almost 96% of them seen just once. Comment on this clonotype: The antigen remains unidentified.

Points from the study as a whole: There was no clonal expansion in the CD4+ T cell repertoires of Susac syndrome.

From germline, CDR1 is GTSNPN and CDR2 SVGIG (reference sequence). V lost 0 bases and J lost 3; bases outside the gene matches: 7. The CDR3 sequence is 15 residues long. The rearrangement links TRBV30 to TRBJ2-7; 8 bases map to TRBD1. The sequenced sample was CD4+ T cells from PBMCs. This sequence was found in a human donor with Susac syndrome. For the CDR3, the DNA is TGTGCCTGGAGTGTACCGGGACAGGTTTACTACGAGCAGTACTTC. It translates to CAWSVPGQVYYEQYF.